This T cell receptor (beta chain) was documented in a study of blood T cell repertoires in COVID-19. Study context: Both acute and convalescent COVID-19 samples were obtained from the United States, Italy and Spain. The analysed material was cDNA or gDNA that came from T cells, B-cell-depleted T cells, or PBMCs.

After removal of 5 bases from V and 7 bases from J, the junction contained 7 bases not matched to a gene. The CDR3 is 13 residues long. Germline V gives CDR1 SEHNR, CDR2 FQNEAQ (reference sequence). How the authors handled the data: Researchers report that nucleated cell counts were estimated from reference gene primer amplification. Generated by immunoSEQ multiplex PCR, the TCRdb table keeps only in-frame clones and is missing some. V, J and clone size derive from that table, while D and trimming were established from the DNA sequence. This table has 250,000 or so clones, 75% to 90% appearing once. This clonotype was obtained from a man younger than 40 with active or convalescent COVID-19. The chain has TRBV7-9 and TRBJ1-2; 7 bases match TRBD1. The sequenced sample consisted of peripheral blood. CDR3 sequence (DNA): TGTGCCAGCAGCCCAGACAGGGTGTCTGGCTACACCTTC. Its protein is CASSPDRVSGYTF.